The rows below give T cell receptor beta chains drawn from one sample of a study of blood T cells in healthy people across ages. MiXCR, applied by TCRdb to the 5' RACE reads, yields one record per CDR3 protein. This table has 700,000 to 950,000 distinct CDR3 sequences, 58% appearing once. The source material was blood. All receptors come from a man aged 25 to 40 in good health. Both conserved end residues are part of each CDR3. The D gene is left open where the match is weak. Rows give clone size only sometimes, using once, few, many, or a class for an expanded clone.

V	D	J	size	DNA	CDR3
TRBV20-1	.	TRBJ2-7	.	TGCAGCGCCCGGGGCCCCACCAGGAGAAGCTCCTACGAGCAGTACTTC	CSARGPTRRSSYEQYF
TRBV10-1	TRBD2	TRBJ2-1	.	TGCGCCAGCAGTGAGCGATTTAGCGGGGAGCAGTTCTTC	CASSERFSGEQFF
TRBV6-5	TRBD1	TRBJ1-4	.	TGTGCCACCCACGGACAGGGGGAAAAACTGTTTTTT	CATHGQGEKLFF
TRBV28	.	TRBJ2-3	few	TGTGCCAGCAGTTTCCTAGTAGACACAGATACGCAGTATTTT	CASSFLVDTDTQYF
TRBV27	TRBD1	TRBJ1-6	.	TGTGCCAGCAGTATTGCCGGGACAGGCTATAATTCACCCCTCCACTTT	CASSIAGTGYNSPLHF
TRBV5-5	.	TRBJ1-1	once	TGTGCCAGCAGCTTGGCACCCCTTACTGAAGCTTTCTTT	CASSLAPLTEAFF
TRBV6-6	.	TRBJ1-2	.	TGTGCCAGCAGTTACTGGGACACCGCTAACTATGGCTACACCTTC	CASSYWDTANYGYTF
TRBV5-1	.	TRBJ1-1	.	TGCGCCAGCAGCTTGTACATTTCGAACACTGAAGCTTTCTTT	CASSLYISNTEAFF
TRBV2	.	TRBJ2-4	.	TGTGCCACCGCTCAGGACATTCAGTACTTC	CATAQDIQYF
TRBV28	TRBD1	TRBJ1-4	.	TGTGCCAGCAGTCGGGACAGCCCGAATGAAAAACTGTTTTTT	CASSRDSPNEKLFF
TRBV28	.	TRBJ2-7	.	TGTGCCAGCAGGGAATCGGGACGGTCCTACGAGCAGTACTTC	CASRESGRSYEQYF
TRBV24-1	.	TRBJ1-4	.	TGTGCCACCAGTGATTCGGACAGAACTAATGAAAAACTGTTTTTT	CATSDSDRTNEKLFF
TRBV3-1	.	TRBJ2-7	few	TGTGCCAGCAGCCAAAGCGCTTACGAGCAGTACTTC	CASSQSAYEQYF
TRBV20-1	TRBD2	TRBJ2-1	.	TGCGGTGCTAGTGGCGGGCTAGCGGGGGTTAATGAGCAGTTCTTC	CGASGGLAGVNEQFF
TRBV12-3/TRBV12-4	.	TRBJ1-1	.	TGTGCCAGCAGTTTTGAGGTTAACACTGAAGCTTTCTTT	CASSFEVNTEAFF
TRBV29-1	TRBD1	TRBJ2-1	.	TGCAGCGTCCAGACAGGGACTGAGCAGTTCTTC	CSVQTGTEQFF
TRBV15	.	TRBJ1-6	.	TGTGCCACCAGCAGAGAACAGACACAATTTTTCAGCTCCTATAATTCACCCCTCCACTTT	CATSREQTQFFSSYNSPLHF
TRBV9	.	TRBJ1-1	many	TGTGCCAGCAGCGTATCGGGTGACTCCCACACTGAAGCTTTCTTT	CASSVSGDSHTEAFF
TRBV27	.	TRBJ2-1	.	TGTGCCAGCAGTTTAACAGTAGCCTACGAGCAGTTCTTC	CASSLTVAYEQFF
TRBV6-2/TRBV6-3	.	TRBJ1-2	few	TGTGCCAGCAGTTACTCGATCGGTGCGGGCCAGGGCCCGGGCTACACCTTC	CASSYSIGAGQGPGYTF
TRBV6-5	.	TRBJ2-5	.	TGTGCCAGCAGTAACCTCAAAAACCGGGGCCAAGAGACCCAGTACTTC	CASSNLKNRGQETQYF
TRBV7-6	TRBD1	TRBJ2-7	few	TGTGCCAGCAGCTTGGGGACAGGAGGTAAAGGCTACGAGCAGTACTTC	CASSLGTGGKGYEQYF
TRBV29-1	.	TRBJ2-5	few	TGCAGCGTTGCTTTAGGGTTGGAGACCCAGTACTTC	CSVALGLETQYF
TRBV7-9	.	TRBJ2-2	.	TGTGCCAGCAGCCCCCCCGGTTCCGGGGAGCTGTTTTTT	CASSPPGSGELFF
TRBV20-1	.	TRBJ2-1	.	TGCAGTGCTACGACACACGTGAAGGGCCCAACGGGTGAGCAGTTCTTC	CSATTHVKGPTGEQFF
TRBV27	TRBD2	TRBJ2-7	few	TGTGCCAGCAGTTTTTCGCGGGGGGCTAGCTACGAGCAGTACTTC	CASSFSRGASYEQYF
TRBV6-2/TRBV6-3	TRBD2	TRBJ2-7	.	TGTGCCAGCAGTCACAATACGGGACTAGTGGTTCCCTACGAGCAGTACTTC	CASSHNTGLVVPYEQYF
TRBV24-1	.	TRBJ1-5	few	TGTGCCACCAGTGATTTGCCCGGGGGCCGGTACGGTATCACAAATCAGCCCCAGCATTTT	CATSDLPGGRYGITNQPQHF
TRBV7-9	.	TRBJ1-2	few	TGTGCCAGCAGCTTCCCCCCCTCCCCGGATGGCTACACCTTC	CASSFPPSPDGYTF
TRBV12-3/TRBV12-4	TRBD1	TRBJ2-1	few	TGTGCCAGCAGAGCCGGGACAGGGGGATCGGGTGAGCAGTTCTTC	CASRAGTGGSGEQFF
TRBV10-3	.	TRBJ2-1	.	TGTGCCATCAGTGAGTGGGATGAGCAGTTCTTC	CAISEWDEQFF
TRBV2	.	TRBJ2-6	.	TGTGCCAGCAGTGCGGTCCGAGTTTCTGGGGCCAACGTCCTGACTTTC	CASSAVRVSGANVLTF
TRBV2	TRBD1	TRBJ1-6	few	TGTGCCAGCAATTCGGGACAGGGGATAACACCCCTCCACTTT	CASNSGQGITPLHF
TRBV6-6	.	TRBJ2-7	.	TGTGCCAGCAGTCCCTATTTGAGGGGCTACGAGCAGTACTTC	CASSPYLRGYEQYF
TRBV29-1	.	TRBJ2-5	few	TGCAGCGGAGGTGGCGACCAAGAGACCCAGTACTTC	CSGGGDQETQYF
TRBV28	TRBD1	TRBJ1-5	few	TGTGTCAGCACTCCCGGGACAGGTTTCAATCAGCCCCAGCATTTT	CVSTPGTGFNQPQHF
TRBV3-1	.	TRBJ1-1	.	TGTGCCAGCAGCCAAGGGGCGGGGAGCGGGACTGAAGCTTTCTTT	CASSQGAGSGTEAFF
TRBV5-5	.	TRBJ2-3	once	TGTGCCAGCAGCTTAGAAAGGCGCACTAGCACAGATACGCAGTATTTT	CASSLERRTSTDTQYF
TRBV12-3/TRBV12-4	.	TRBJ2-7	few	TGTGCCAGCAGTTTAGCCTCAAGCGTCGAGCAGTACTTC	CASSLASSVEQYF
TRBV27	.	TRBJ1-6	.	TGTGCCAGCAGAAGGGACCGCTCCTATAATTCACCCCTCCACTTT	CASRRDRSYNSPLHF
TRBV27	.	TRBJ1-2	few	TGTGCCAGCAGTCTAAGACAACAGGGAGGGGGCTATGGCTACACCTTC	CASSLRQQGGGYGYTF
TRBV29-1	TRBD1	TRBJ2-7	few	TGCAGCGTTGAAGAGGGACAGGGGGTCGAGCAGTACTTC	CSVEEGQGVEQYF
TRBV7-2	.	TRBJ1-4	.	TGTGCCAGCAGCTTCGACAGTCCAACTAATGAAAAACTGTTTTTT	CASSFDSPTNEKLFF
TRBV12-3/TRBV12-4	TRBD1	TRBJ2-5	.	TGTGCCAGCAGAGATCCGGGACAGGACCAAGAGACCCAGTACTTC	CASRDPGQDQETQYF
TRBV29-1	TRBD1	TRBJ1-1	few	TGCAGCGTTGAAGGGGTAAGGGACAGGGTGAACACTGAAGCTTTCTTT	CSVEGVRDRVNTEAFF
TRBV6-1	.	TRBJ2-5	few	TGTGCCAGCAGTGAGTGGGGTTTTGCGATACAGACCCAGTACTTC	CASSEWGFAIQTQYF
TRBV29-1	.	TRBJ2-3	.	TGCAGCGTTGAAACCGACACAGATACGCAGTATTTT	CSVETDTDTQYF
TRBV10-3	.	TRBJ2-3	few	TGTGCCATCAGTGAGTCGGAACGGGATACGCAGTATTTT	CAISESERDTQYF
TRBV13	.	TRBJ2-5	many	TGTGCCAGCAGCTTAGTTCGAGGGGAGACCCAGTACTTC	CASSLVRGETQYF
TRBV29-1	.	TRBJ2-5	.	TGCAGCGTCTACGTGTGGGAACTAAGAAAAGAGACCCAGTACTTC	CSVYVWELRKETQYF
TRBV9	.	TRBJ2-5	.	TGTGCCAGCCCTCGAATCGCTAAACGGGGCTCTAGCGAGACCCAGTACTTC	CASPRIAKRGSSETQYF
TRBV6-1	TRBD1	TRBJ1-4	.	TGTGCCAGCGGGACGCCCGGACAGGGTGGCGAAAAACTGTTTTTT	CASGTPGQGGEKLFF
TRBV20-1	.	TRBJ2-7	few	TGCAGTGCTAGAGATGTAACAGCCGATTACGAGCAGTACTTC	CSARDVTADYEQYF
TRBV7-2	.	TRBJ2-7	few	TGTGCCAGCAGCTGGACAGAGGACTACGAGCAGTACTTC	CASSWTEDYEQYF
TRBV6-5	TRBD1	TRBJ2-7	.	TGTGCCAGCAGTTACTCGACGGTGACAGGGGTAGAGCAGTACTTC	CASSYSTVTGVEQYF